These T cell receptor beta chains were read from a single sample in a study of cytomegalovirus exposure and HLA in healthy donors. Clones were read by immunoSEQ multiplex PCR, and TCRdb kept only the in-frame ones, dropping some. This table lists more than 110,000 clones. Sequencing used PBMCs. These receptors were taken from a man aged 35-49 years in good health and CMV-seronegative. CDR3s include the opening cysteine and the closing phenylalanine or tryptophan.

V gene	J gene	CDR3 protein
TRBV13	TRBJ1-6	CASSVWSGHNSPLHF
TRBV11-3	TRBJ2-3	CASSLIAGGRGTDTQYF
TRBV9	TRBJ1-3	CASSVRNSGNTIYF
TRBV5-3	TRBJ1-1	CARSLEALNTEAFF
TRBV28	TRBJ1-2	CASSQGVGGYTF
TRBV10-3	TRBJ2-5	CAISELWGSGGFETQYF
TRBV5-1	TRBJ2-5	CASSSDRGGETQYF
TRBV13	TRBJ2-7	CASSFSAAPSEQYF
TRBV28	TRBJ1-2	CASSPWAGGYTF
TRBV5-1	TRBJ2-3	CASSLGASGGTDTQYF
TRBV5-1	TRBJ1-1	CASSPYPSPQGSWTNTEAFF
TRBV2	TRBJ2-3	CASRGDRGTDTQYF
TRBV5-6	TRBJ2-3	CASSLGAAWGGTNTDTQYF
TRBV6-1	TRBJ2-7	CASRDRGRYEQYF
TRBV19	TRBJ2-2	CASSDRGRNTGELFF
TRBV2	TRBJ1-4	CASSWDRGQEKLFF
TRBV6-1	TRBJ2-1	CASSATSVAYNEQFF
TRBV7-9	TRBJ2-1	CASSLSSGDNEQFF
TRBV4-1	TRBJ2-5	CASSQDPQSETQYF
TRBV11-2	TRBJ2-3	CASSFGTVRTDTQYF
TRBV14	TRBJ2-5	CASSQPRRGGVETQYF
TRBV11-2	TRBJ1-1	CASSFTIQGYTEAFF
TRBV28	TRBJ1-1	CASSLWPGQGGNTEAFF
TRBV7-9	TRBJ1-5	CASSPMSQPQHF
TRBV19	TRBJ1-2	CASRGRGYTF
TRBV28	TRBJ2-7	CASSVAGTGYRYEQYF
TRBV27	TRBJ2-6	CASSADGSTGANVLTF
TRBV2	TRBJ2-2	CASSEEWGRPTVGELFF